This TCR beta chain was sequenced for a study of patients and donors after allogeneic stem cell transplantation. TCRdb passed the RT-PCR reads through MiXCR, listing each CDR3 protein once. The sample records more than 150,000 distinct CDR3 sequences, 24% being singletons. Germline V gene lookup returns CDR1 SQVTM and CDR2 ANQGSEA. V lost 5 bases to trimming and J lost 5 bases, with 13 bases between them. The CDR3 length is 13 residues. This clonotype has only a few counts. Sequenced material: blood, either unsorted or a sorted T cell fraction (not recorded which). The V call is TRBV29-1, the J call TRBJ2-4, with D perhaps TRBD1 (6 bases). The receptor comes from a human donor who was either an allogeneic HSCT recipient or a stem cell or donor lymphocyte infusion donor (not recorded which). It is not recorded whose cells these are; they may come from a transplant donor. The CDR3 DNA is TGCAGCGTTACTGTAAGGACAGAAAACATTCAGTACTTC. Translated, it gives CSVTVRTENIQYF.